This TCR beta chain is drawn from a study of CXCR3-negative and CXCR3-positive naive CD8 T cells. TRB cDNA libraries were made by UMI-labeled 5' RACE. TCRdb reprocessed the 5' RACE reads and keeps a single row for each CDR3 protein, giving no DNA. This table lists tens of thousands of distinct CDR3 sequences. Regarding this clonotype: The target antigen is unknown.

Findings of the study overall: CXCR3-positive naive cells had TRB CDR3s that were more hydrophobic than CXCR3-negative naive cells had.

Sequenced: naive CXCR3+ CD8+ T cells from blood. The subset is: CD45RO-CCR7+CD27+CD95- naive CD8+ T cells expressing CXCR3 (TNR3+). This TCR was recovered from a human donor in good health. Some clones in this sample may be carry-over from other donors' samples.

The CDR3: CASSPPINTSGRDGETQYF. The V gene is TRBV28, the J gene TRBJ2-5; TCRdb outputs TRBD2, but without DNA this stays unchecked. Germline loops: CDR1 MDHEN, CDR2 SYDVKM. The CDR3 is 19 amino acids.